Given below is one TCR beta chain in context. Treg sorting used a CD4+CD25+CD127-/low gate. TCRdb analysed the 5' RACE reads with MiXCR anew, one entry per CDR3 protein. In the table there are about 59,000 distinct CDR3 sequences, around 21% of which are singletons. V was cut by 4 bases and J by 3 bases, with 17 bases left in between. The V gene's germline CDR1 is DFQATT and CDR2 SNEGSKA (reference sequence). This CDR3 has 15 amino acids. This clonotype originated in a female donor with breast cancer. Sequencing input: tumor-infiltrating Tregs sorted from the breast tumor. The V and J genes are TRBV20-1 and TRBJ2-3, with TRBD1 as a possible D gene (7 bases). CDR3 region: CSAIGTAGGTDTQYF. The CDR3, as DNA: TGCAGTGCTATAGGGACAGCAGGAGGGACAGATACGCAGTATTTT.